Each of the 29 T cell receptor beta chains below was sequenced from the same sample in a study of blood T cells in healthy people across ages. Through a sample-barcoded 5' primer and a J-beta primer mix, a second PCR was run for about 6 to 12 cycles. One entry per CDR3 protein results from TCRdb running MiXCR on the 5' RACE reads. The sample comprises almost 550,000 distinct CDR3 sequences, about 25% of which are singletons, and roughly 9% rests with the top ten. A further study also used this sample, focusing on T cells of mothers and their children.

Sequenced: blood. These receptors were obtained from a boy younger than 18 in good health.

This clonotype occurred a few times. The V call is TRBV20-1, the J call TRBJ1-1, with 7 positions matching TRBD1. The germline gives CDR1 DFQATT, CDR2 SNEGSKA (reference sequence). CDR3 length: 11 amino acids. The V segment lost 6 bases and the J segment 6 bases; nucleotides outside the gene matches: 4. This CDR3 is CSARQGAEAFF. The CDR3 DNA follows: TGCAGTGCGAGACAGGGAGCTGAAGCTTTCTTT.

This clonotype was seen repeatedly, ten times or more. The chain recombines TRBV15 with TRBJ1-4; D not certain. Trimming stripped 5 bases from V and 5 bases from J, with 18 bases between. Germline assignment: CDR1 LNHNV and CDR2 YYDKDF (reference sequence). This CDR3 region has 16 residues. CDR3 protein: CATSERPLAKNEKLFF. The CDR3 DNA sequence: TGTGCCACCAGCGAGAGACCCCTCGCCAAGAATGAAAAACTGTTTTTT.

The J gene is TRBJ2-1, the V gene TRBV28; 7 bases map to TRBD1. The length of the CDR3 is 15 residues. The germline V gene encodes CDR1 MDHEN and CDR2 SYDVKM. V lost 3 bases and J lost 10; bases outside the gene matches: 12. The CDR3 DNA reads TGTGCCAGCAGTTTTGGTGGACAGGTCGAGCTCGAGCAGTTCTTC. It specifies CASSFGGQVELEQFF.

This clonotype appeared once. A read error is possible here, since a much larger clone lies one base away. The rearrangement links TRBV7-2 to TRBJ2-7; 9 bases match TRBD1. Germline V gene data show CDR1 as SGHTA and CDR2 as FQGNSA. The CDR3 is made up of 14 amino acids. CDR3: CAGSSSGTGKGQYF. CDR3 coding DNA: TGTGCCGGCAGCTCTTCCGGGACAGGGAAGGGGCAGTACTTC.

This chain uses TRBV29-1 with TRBJ1-4; 10 bases align to TRBD1. Germline CDR1 SQVTM, CDR2 ANQGSEA. CDR3 size: 13 residues. V shed 6 bases and J 12 bases; nucleotides not matched to a gene: 10. Written as DNA, the CDR3 is TGCAGCGTAGAGGGACAGGGGAACGGGGAACTGTTTTTT. Translation: CSVEGQGNGELFF.

Here the CDR3 reads CASSFRRGDSYEQYF. The CDR3 region has the DNA TGTGCCAGCAGTTTTCGGCGGGGGGACTCCTACGAGCAGTACTTC. This chain connects TRBV28 to TRBJ2-7; 8 bases fit TRBD2. The ends lost 3 bases at V and 0 bases at J; junction bases unmatched: 4. This CDR3 region has 15 residues. Looked up from germline, CDR1 is MDHEN and CDR2 is SYDVKM.

This clonotype has only a few counts. This chain connects TRBV7-2 to TRBJ2-5; perhaps TRBD2 as D (6 bases). The J call may be faulty, since TRBJ2-7 better matches the DNA end. Looked up from germline, CDR1 is SGHTA and CDR2 is FQGNSA. The CDR3 has 14 residues. CDR3 loop: CASSSEGLDYEQYF. The CDR3 bases are TGTGCCAGCAGCTCAGAGGGACTGGACTACGAGCAGTACTTC.

The chain is built from TRBV7-9 and TRBJ2-7; 9 bases line up with TRBD1. The length of the CDR3 is 15 residues. With V trimmed by 5 bases and J by 4 bases, 9 bases remained unmatched. Germline lookup yields CDR1 SEHNR and CDR2 FQNEAQ (reference sequence). The CDR3 DNA follows: TGTGCCAGCAGCCAGGGAGGGACAGGGATATACGAGCAGTACTTC. Amino acid sequence: CASSQGGTGIYEQYF. The full variable domain, completed using reference TRBV7-9 and TRBJ2-7, is DTGVSQNPRHKITKRGQNVTFRCDPISEHNRLYWYRQTLGQGPEFLTYFQNEAQLEKSRLLSDRFSAERPKGSFSTLEIQRTEQGDSAMYLCASSQGGTGIYEQYFGPGTRLTVT.

The chain is built from TRBV20-1 and TRBJ1-1; perhaps TRBD1 as D (6 bases). This CDR3 region has 15 residues. Germline values: CDR1 DFQATT, CDR2 SNEGSKA (reference sequence). V was cut by 4 bases and J by 0 bases, with 15 bases left in between. The CDR3 protein is CSAKPGAGMNTEAFF. The CDR3 DNA sequence: TGCAGTGCTAAACCAGGGGCGGGAATGAACACTGAAGCTTTCTTT.

The chain links TRBV7-2 to TRBJ1-1, with D possibly being TRBD1 (5 bases). The germline V gene has CDR1 SGHTA and CDR2 FQGNSA. The CDR3 has 15 residues. V was cut by 2 bases and J by 1 base, with 11 bases left in between. Here the CDR3 DNA reads TGTGCCAGCAGCTTAACGTACAGGCGGAACACTGAAGCTTTCTTT. Translation: CASSLTYRRNTEAFF.

This clonotype was counted a few times. This chain connects TRBV7-2 to TRBJ2-7, with TRBD2 identical over 7 bases. Trimming took 4 bases from V and 4 from J; bases not matched to a gene: 4. Germline CDR1 is SGHTA and CDR2 is FQGNSA. This CDR3 region has 13 residues. For the CDR3, the DNA is TGTGCCAGCAGCTCACGGCGGGAGTACGAGCAGTACTTC. Translation gives CASSSRREYEQYF.

Only a few counts were recorded for this clonotype. The rearrangement links TRBV6-6 to TRBJ2-5, with 7 bases matching TRBD1. J gave up 5 bases and V 6 bases, and 9 bases lay outside the gene matches. The CDR3 is 14 residues long. Germline lookup yields CDR1 MNHNY and CDR2 SVGAGI (reference sequence). This chain's CDR3 is CASSRARGGETQYF. The DNA for the CDR3 is TGTGCCAGCAGCCGAGCCCGAGGGGGCGAGACCCAGTACTTC.

This clonotype appeared many times. The gene calls are TRBV7-2 and TRBJ2-7; no firm D call. Trimming removed 5 bases from V and 2 bases from J, with 13 bases in between. The CDR3 extends over 14 amino acids. Germline assignment: CDR1 SGHTA and CDR2 FQGNSA. The CDR3 DNA sequence: TGTGCCAGCAGCCCAACCTTAAGAACCTACGAGCAGTACTTC. Its translation: CASSPTLRTYEQYF.

In this sample, this clonotype turned up a few times. The chain is built from TRBV6-6 and TRBJ1-5; D gene ambiguous. The germline V and J ends were trimmed by 2 bases and 6 bases, with 5 bases remaining between them. Germline-derived CDR1 and CDR2 are MNHNY and SVGAGI (reference sequence). CDR3 length equals 12 residues. Here the CDR3 reads CASSYEGQPQHF. The CDR3 nucleotides read TGTGCCAGCAGTTACGAAGGTCAGCCCCAGCATTTT.

In its sample, this clonotype was seen a few times. At one end the junction does not follow the germline gene, possibly because of a read error. The chain combines TRBV7-9 with TRBJ2-3, with 7 bases aligning to TRBD2. There are 15 residues in the CDR3. CDR1 and CDR2 (germline): SEHNR, FQNEAQ (reference sequence). The CDR3, as DNA: TGTGCCAGCAGCTTGGGGAGGGTTGTCACAGACACGCAGTATTTT. Amino acid sequence: CASSLGRVVTDTQYF.

The V call is TRBV4-1, the J call TRBJ1-1; 8 bases align to TRBD1. V shed 4 bases and J 4 bases; nucleotides not matched to a gene: 8. Germline values: CDR1 MGHRA, CDR2 YSYEKL. The CDR3 sequence is 15 residues long. CDR3 nucleotides: TGCGCCAGCAGCCTCGAGAGGACAGGGTCCACTGAAGCTTTCTTT. This codes for CASSLERTGSTEAFF.

This clonotype has only a few counts. The chain uses TRBV27 and TRBJ2-7; D not certain. Per germline, CDR1 MNHEY and CDR2 SMNVEV (reference sequence). The V gene lost 7 bases and the J gene lost 1 base, with 14 bases spanning the gap. This CDR3 comprises 14 residues. DNA of the CDR3: TGTGCCAGCAAGTGGACCTCCGAATCCTACGAGCAGTACTTC. This encodes CASKWTSESYEQYF.

This clonotype has a single count. The chain uses TRBV13 and TRBJ2-4; TRBD1 matches at 7 bases. Trimming removed 5 bases from V and 3 bases from J; junction bases left unmatched: 10. The germline V gene encodes CDR1 PRHDT and CDR2 FYEKMQ (reference sequence). This CDR3 region has 16 residues. The CDR3 region has the DNA TGTGCCAGCAGCCACAGGGGCGTCGGGGTCAAAAACATTCAGTACTTC. Translating it yields CASSHRGVGVKNIQYF. Based on the CDR3 plus reference TRBV13 and TRBJ2-4, the full variable domain is AAGVIQSPRHLIKEKRETATLKCYPIPRHDTVYWYQQGPGQDPQFLISFYEKMQSDKGSIPDRFSAQQFSDYHSELNMSSLELGDSALYFCASSHRGVGVKNIQYFGAGTRLSVL.

This clonotype was seen repeatedly, ten times or more. V and J are TRBV6-1 and TRBJ2-6; D is perhaps TRBD2 (6 bases). CDR1 and CDR2 (germline): MNHNS, SASEGT. The CDR3 is made up of 16 amino acids. The V gene lost 2 bases and the J gene lost 4 bases, with 12 bases spanning the gap. CDR3 amino acids: CASSELGGLGANVLTF. The CDR3 coding sequence is TGTGCCAGCAGTGAACTTGGAGGGCTCGGGGCCAACGTCCTGACTTTC.

In this sample, this clonotype turned up a few times. The chain employs TRBV4-1 and TRBJ1-6; D not certain. Germline V gene sequence: CDR1 MGHRA, CDR2 YSYEKL. This CDR3 contains 18 residues. The V end lost 0 bases, the J end lost 2 bases, and 14 bases lay between the germline ends. The CDR3 loop reads CASSQDVEGGPYNSPLHF. CDR3 nucleotides: TGCGCCAGCAGCCAAGACGTTGAGGGTGGCCCCTATAATTCACCCCTCCACTTT.

The genes are TRBV7-2 and TRBJ2-3; a possible D gene is TRBD2 (5 bases). Germline V lookup: CDR1 SGHTA, CDR2 FQGNSA. V was clipped by 2 bases and J by 3 bases, with 15 bases between them. The CDR3 sequence is 16 residues long. DNA of the CDR3: TGTGCCAGCAGCTTACTAGGGAGCACGGGTACAGATACGCAGTATTTT. It specifies CASSLLGSTGTDTQYF.

The rearrangement joins TRBV5-1 to TRBJ1-2; the D gene is possibly TRBD1 (6 bases). The CDR3 is 15 residues long. The V end was cut by 0 bases, the J end by 2 bases, with 11 bases between. Germline CDR1 is SGHRS and CDR2 is YFSETQ. CDR3 nucleotides: TGCGCCAGCAGCTTGGTCTACAGGGCAAACTATGGCTACACCTTC. This gives the protein CASSLVYRANYGYTF.

The rearrangement uses TRBV5-1 and TRBJ2-4; 9 bases are shared with TRBD2. The V gene end was trimmed by 4 bases and the J gene end by 0 bases; junction bases not matched to a gene: 8. The CDR3 sequence is 17 residues long. CDR1 and CDR2 from the germline V gene are SGHRS and YFSETQ. The CDR3 DNA sequence: TGCGCCAGCAGCCGTAGCGGGGGAGTTCTAGCCAAAAACATTCAGTACTTC. Its protein is CASSRSGGVLAKNIQYF.

This clonotype was counted between two and nine times. The chain uses TRBV20-1 and TRBJ2-5; a possible D gene is TRBD2 (7 bases). Deletions cut 0 bases from V and 4 bases from J, with 12 bases between. The CDR3 has 14 amino acids. The germline CDR1 and CDR2 sequences are DFQATT and SNEGSKA (reference sequence). The CDR3 region is CSARDGGAGETQYF. The CDR3 region has the DNA TGCAGTGCTAGAGATGGGGGGGCGGGAGAGACCCAGTACTTC.

The chain uses TRBV12-1 and TRBJ1-1. TRBV12-1 constitutes a pseudogene. This CDR3 is 14 amino acids long. The CDR3 sequence: CASSSSSGNTEAFF. The CDR3 nucleotides are TGTGCCAGCAGCAGCTCTTCCGGGAACACTGAAGCTTTCTTT.

The chain joins TRBV7-9 to TRBJ2-1; 8 nucleotides agree with TRBD2. The germline CDR1 and CDR2 sequences are SEHNR and FQNEAQ (reference sequence). The junction had 7 bases not matched to a gene; V was cut back by 3 bases and J by 3 bases. CDR3 length equals 16 residues. For the CDR3, the DNA is TGTGCCAGCAGCTTCGTACCGGGACTAGTCTACAATGAGCAGTTCTTC. Translated: CASSFVPGLVYNEQFF.

This clonotype was seen more than once but under ten times. J is TRBJ2-5 and V is TRBV7-3; 7 positions agree with TRBD1. The last part of the DNA fits TRBJ2-1 better; the J call may be wrong. Germline loops: CDR1 SGHTA, CDR2 FQGTGA. The CDR3 consists of 14 residues. The CDR3 is CASSLSGQNNEQFF. The CDR3 DNA is TGTGCCAGCAGCTTATCGGGACAGAACAATGAGCAGTTCTTC.

The chain employs TRBV7-2 and TRBJ2-3; D is ambiguous. The CDR3 totals 14 residues. Germline CDR1 is SGHTA and CDR2 is FQGNSA. Trimming shortened V by 6 bases and J by 2 bases, and 12 bases separated the two germline ends. In nucleotides, the CDR3 is TGTGCCAGCAGATTAAGGCAAACCACAGATACGCAGTATTTT. It yields the protein CASRLRQTTDTQYF.

Many counts were recorded for this clonotype. This chain joins TRBV9 and TRBJ2-7; D possibly corresponds to TRBD1 (6 bases). This CDR3 contains 14 residues. Trimming left V 5 bases short and J 0 bases short, with 12 bases between. Germline V CDR1 and CDR2: SGDLS, YYNGEE. DNA of the CDR3: TGTGCCAGCAGTCCAAGGACAGACTCCTACGAGCAGTACTTC. Translation: CASSPRTDSYEQYF.